This T cell receptor (beta chain) was observed in a study of blood T cell repertoires in COVID-19. Germline V lookup: CDR1 LNHDA, CDR2 SQIVND (reference sequence). V lost 10 bases, J lost 6 bases, and 12 bases lay in between. CDR3 length equals 12 residues. The assay was immunoSEQ multiplex PCR, and TCRdb's table has in-frame clones only and misses some. Of some 110,000 clones in the sample, 65% to 85% are singletons; the top ten hold roughly 4%. The V call is TRBV19, the J call TRBJ2-2, with a weak D call TRBD2 (5 bases). This TCR was sampled from a woman between 25 and 40 years old who had recovered from COVID-19. Material: PBMCs or T cells enriched from blood (not recorded which). The CDR3 is CATREGPGELFF. The CDR3 coding sequence is TGTGCCACTCGAGAGGGTCCCGGGGAGCTGTTTTTT. Supplemented by reference TRBV19 and TRBJ2-2, the full variable domain reads DGGITQSPKYLFRKEGQNVTLSCEQNLNHDAMYWYRQDPGQGLRLIYYSQIVNDFQKGDIAEGYSVSREKKESFPLTVTSAQKNPTAFYLCATREGPGELFFGEGSRLTVL.